The 30 T cell receptor beta chains given below trace back to one sample, sequenced in a study of CD8 T cells in ankylosing spondylitis. TCRdb ran MiXCR on the 5' RACE reads and lists one entry per CDR3 protein. This table has roughly 100,000 distinct CDR3 sequences, 24% appearing once. The sequenced sample consisted of synovial fluid, either unsorted or a sorted T cell fraction (not recorded which). These receptors originate from a male donor with ankylosing spondylitis.

In this sample, this clonotype turned up a few times. V is TRBV2 and J is TRBJ2-2, with D possibly matching TRBD2 (6 bases). V dropped 8 bases and J dropped 2 bases, with 12 bases sitting between them. The germline gives CDR1 SNHLY, CDR2 FYNNEI. The CDR3 runs to 14 residues. The CDR3 sequence is CASSSGENTGELFF. Written as DNA, the CDR3 is TGTGCCAGCTCCTCGGGAGAAAACACCGGGGAGCTGTTTTTT.

As DNA, the CDR3 is TGTGCCACCAGTGACCGGGACAGGGGTAACATTCAGTACTTC. Encoded protein: CATSDRDRGNIQYF. The chain combines TRBV24-1 with TRBJ2-4, with TRBD1 matching 10 bases. V dropped 4 bases and J dropped 7; count of bases not matched to a gene: 3. CDR1 KGHDR and CDR2 SFDVKD come from the germline V gene. The CDR3 loop spans 14 amino acids.

V is TRBV7-7 and J is TRBJ2-2, with D perhaps matching TRBD2 (6 bases). The CDR3 has 15 amino acids. Trimming removed 5 bases at V and 1 base at J, with 11 bases between. Germline CDR1 SSHAT, CDR2 FNYEAQ (reference sequence). CDR3 DNA: TGTGCCAGCAGCCCCCTTAGCGGGAACACCGGGGAGCTGTTTTTT. Protein product: CASSPLSGNTGELFF.

As for this clonotype: The junction does not match germline at one end; this may be a read error. The V and J genes are TRBV12-3 or TRBV12-4 and TRBJ1-3; 9 nucleotides agree with TRBD1. The CDR3 has 18 amino acids. In DNA, the CDR3 is TGTGCCTGCAGGCCTCACAACAGGACAGGGGCCTCTGGAAACACCATATATTTT. Amino acids: CACRPHNRTGASGNTIYF.

V usage is TRBV5-1 and J usage is TRBJ2-2; the match to TRBD1 covers 9 bases. J was trimmed by 0 bases and V by 3 bases; bases with no gene match: 3. Germline-derived CDR1 and CDR2 are SGHRS and YFSETQ. This CDR3 spans 16 amino acids. CDR3 DNA sequence: TGCGCCAGCAGCTCGGACAGGGGTTCGAACACCGGGGAGCTGTTTTTT. This encodes CASSSDRGSNTGELFF. Filled out from reference TRBV5-1 and TRBJ2-2, the complete variable domain reads KAGVTQTPRYLIKTRGQQVTLSCSPISGHRSVSWYQQTPGQGLQFLFEYFSETQRNKGNFPGRFSGRQFSNSRSEMNVSTLELGDSALYLCASSSDRGSNTGELFFGEGSRLTVL.

This clonotype was recorded many times. V gene TRBV7-2 combines with J gene TRBJ2-1; D gene ambiguous. Deletions cut 1 base from V and 2 bases from J, with 6 bases between. This CDR3 is 14 amino acids long. The germline gives CDR1 SGHTA, CDR2 FQGNSA. The CDR3 spells CASSLEVTYNEQFF. In DNA, the CDR3 is TGTGCCAGCAGCTTAGAAGTGACCTACAATGAGCAGTTCTTC.

This chain uses TRBV5-6 with TRBJ2-7; D remains unclear. The CDR3 has 16 amino acids. With 1 base removed from V and 3 bases from J, the gap between germline ends came to 17 bases. Germline loops: CDR1 SGHDT, CDR2 YYEEEE. The CDR3 reads CASSLYAQTTIYEQYV. In DNA, the CDR3 is TGTGCCAGCAGCTTGTACGCCCAAACGACAATCTACGAGCAGTACGTC.

This clonotype occurred a few times. J is TRBJ2-7 and V is TRBV18; TRBD1 matches at 10 bases. From germline, CDR1 is KGHSH and CDR2 LQKENI. Trimming removed 6 bases from V and 3 bases from J; junction bases left unmatched: 5. This CDR3 comprises 14 residues. CDR3 DNA sequence: TGTGCCAGCTCTCCGGGACAGGGGAGCTACGAGCAGTACGTC. This translates into CASSPGQGSYEQYV.

V is TRBV6-1 and J is TRBJ2-3; D is possibly TRBD1 or TRBD2 (5 bases each). Germline CDR1 is MNHNS and CDR2 is SASEGT. This CDR3 comprises 16 residues. Between the trimmed V and J ends, which lost 6 bases and 0 bases, there was a span of 16 bases. The chain's CDR3 is CASRLRRDGSTDTQYF. CDR3 DNA sequence: TGTGCCAGCAGACTCCGACGGGACGGAAGCACAGATACGCAGTATTTT.

The chain recombines TRBV18 with TRBJ1-1, with 7 bases lining up with TRBD1. The germline CDR1 and CDR2 sequences are KGHSH and LQKENI. The CDR3 is 12 residues long. The V segment lost 6 bases and the J segment 10 bases; nucleotides outside the gene matches: 8. This CDR3 reads CASSRGQEGAFF. CDR3 in DNA: TGTGCCAGCTCCCGCGGACAGGAGGGAGCTTTCTTT.

The chain carries TRBV2 and TRBJ1-2, with D maybe TRBD1 (5 bases). Trimming pared 3 bases from V and 10 bases from J, leaving 9 bases between. This CDR3 comprises 11 residues. Germline V gene data show CDR1 as SNHLY and CDR2 as FYNNEI. The CDR3 sequence is CASSELQVYTF. CDR3 nucleotide sequence: TGTGCCAGCAGTGAGTTACAGGTCTACACCTTC.

The table lists this clonotype with a few counts. The rearrangement links TRBV3-1 to TRBJ2-1, with D possibly TRBD1 on 6 matching bases. The CDR3 is made up of 15 amino acids. CDR1 LGHDT and CDR2 YNNKEL come from the germline V gene (reference sequence). Trimming cost V 4 bases and J 7 bases, with 17 bases left between them. CDR3 loop: CASSLGTPGRNEQFF. CDR3 nucleotide sequence: TGTGCCAGCAGCCTCGGGACACCCGGACGGAATGAGCAGTTCTTC.

This clonotype was found many times. This chain uses TRBV7-9 with TRBJ2-2, with a weak D call TRBD1 (5 bases). Trimming took 5 bases from V and 4 from J, leaving 8 bases between them. CDR1 SEHNR and CDR2 FQNEAQ come from the germline V gene (reference sequence). The CDR3 contains 13 residues. CDR3 region: CASSPDSTGELFF. Here the CDR3 DNA reads TGTGCCAGCAGCCCCGACAGCACCGGGGAGCTGTTTTTT.

V and J are TRBV20-1 and TRBJ1-5, with D hard to call. Deletions cut 1 base from V and 10 bases from J, with 14 bases between. The CDR3 spans 13 residues. Germline V gene lookup returns CDR1 DFQATT and CDR2 SNEGSKA (reference sequence). DNA for the CDR3: TGCAGTGCTAGAGGCCCGGACTCGGACCCCCAGCATTTT. It codes for CSARGPDSDPQHF.

This chain links TRBV29-1 with TRBJ2-1; 10 bases align to TRBD2. CDR1 SQVTM and CDR2 ANQGSEA come from the germline V gene. V trimming: 1 base; J trimming: 4 bases; junction bases outside the gene matches: 10. CDR3 length: 17 residues. This chain's CDR3 is CSVEGDRTSGAYNEQFF. Here the CDR3 DNA reads TGCAGCGTTGAAGGTGATCGGACTAGCGGAGCGTACAATGAGCAGTTCTTC.

This clonotype was observed a few times. The V call is TRBV29-1, the J call TRBJ2-2; TRBD1 agrees at 8 bases. V was clipped by 1 base and J by 2 bases; unmatched bases: 6. CDR1 is SQVTM, CDR2 ANQGSEA, per germline. The CDR3 runs to 16 residues. The CDR3 nucleotides read TGCAGCGTTGAAGCCCCAGGGGGCGGCAACACCGGGGAGCTGTTTTTT. Protein sequence: CSVEAPGGGNTGELFF.

This clonotype has only a few counts. The chain uses TRBV11-2 and TRBJ2-1; a possible D gene is TRBD2 (5 bases). Per germline, CDR1 SGHAT and CDR2 FQNNGV. Trimming left V 5 bases short and J 5 bases short, with 16 bases between. CDR3 length: 15 residues. DNA for the CDR3: TGTGCCAGCAGCCCACTAGTAATCGGCGACAATGAGCAGTTCTTC. Encoded protein: CASSPLVIGDNEQFF.

CDR3 sequence reads: CSARPTQPSGSEYEQYF. The CDR3 coding sequence is TGCAGTGCTAGACCTACTCAGCCTAGCGGGAGTGAGTACGAGCAGTACTTC. The V call is TRBV20-1, the J call TRBJ2-7; 10 bases fit TRBD2. CDR3 length: 17 amino acids. Per germline, CDR1 DFQATT and CDR2 SNEGSKA (reference sequence). V lost 2 bases, J lost 4 bases, and 14 bases stayed unmatched.

This clonotype was seen repeatedly, ten times or more. CDR3 residues: CASSNPQQGRSGELFF. CDR3 in DNA: TGCGCCAGCAGCAATCCCCAACAGGGAAGGTCCGGGGAGCTGTTTTTT. The chain links TRBV5-1 to TRBJ2-2, with D possibly matching TRBD1 (6 bases). The germline V gene encodes CDR1 SGHRS and CDR2 YFSETQ. There are 16 residues in the CDR3. Trimming shortened V by 4 bases and J by 6 bases, and 19 bases separated the two germline ends.

The rearrangement uses TRBV4-2 and TRBJ1-5; no clear D. Germline V gene data show CDR1 as LGHNA and CDR2 as YNFKEQ. Trimming removed 5 bases from V and 5 bases from J, with 16 bases in between. The CDR3 has 15 residues. The CDR3 here is CASSDQAGSDQPQHF. The CDR3 DNA reads TGTGCCAGCAGCGATCAAGCCGGATCGGATCAGCCCCAGCATTTT.

This clonotype was counted between two and nine times. This chain joins TRBV11-3 and TRBJ2-1; 7 positions agree with TRBD2. The V segment lost 5 bases and the J segment 0 bases; nucleotides outside the gene matches: 7. Germline V gene data show CDR1 as SGHNT and CDR2 as YENEEA. The CDR3 has 16 residues. For the CDR3, the DNA is TGTGCCAGCAGCCCCCGAAGCGGGATCTCCTACAATGAGCAGTTCTTC. Amino acid sequence: CASSPRSGISYNEQFF.

This clonotype occurred a few times. The rearrangement links TRBV7-2 to TRBJ1-1; 11 positions agree with TRBD1. V gave up 5 bases and J gave up 11 bases; unmatched junction bases: 13. CDR1 and CDR2 from the germline V gene are SGHTA and FQGNSA. The CDR3 has 15 residues. The CDR3 is CASSGRDRGVFWAFF. CDR3 DNA sequence: TGTGCCAGCAGCGGTCGGGACAGGGGGGTTTTTTGGGCTTTCTTT. Full variable domain (remainder filled in from reference TRBV7-2 and TRBJ1-1): GAGVSQSPSNKVTEKGKDVELRCDPISGHTALYWYRQSLGQGLEFLIYFQGNSAPDKSGLPSDRFSAERTGGSVSTLTIQRTQQEDSAVYLCASSGRDRGVFWAFFGQGTRLTVV.

The gene calls are TRBV20-1 and TRBJ2-1, with D possibly TRBD2 on 5 matching bases. The germline CDR1 and CDR2 sequences are DFQATT and SNEGSKA (reference sequence). The CDR3 length is 14 residues. The V end lost 1 base, the J end lost 9 bases, and 16 bases lay between the germline ends. The CDR3, as DNA: TGCAGTGCTAGAGGGGCAGTAGGAAGCGGTGAGCAGTTCTTC. Its translation is CSARGAVGSGEQFF.

The V gene is TRBV20-1, the J gene TRBJ2-7, with D uncertain. Per the germline V gene, CDR1 is DFQATT and CDR2 is SNEGSKA (reference sequence). The CDR3 has 13 residues. The germline V and J ends were trimmed by 3 bases and 4 bases, with 13 bases remaining between them. The CDR3 sequence: CSARTLSEYEQYF. The CDR3 DNA sequence: TGCAGTGCTAGGACTCTTTCGGAATACGAGCAGTACTTC.

Many counts were recorded for this clonotype. The rearrangement joins TRBV20-1 to TRBJ2-1, with 15 bases aligning to TRBD2. The CDR3 is made up of 13 amino acids. Germline lookup yields CDR1 DFQATT and CDR2 SNEGSKA (reference sequence). V shed 7 bases and J 8 bases; nucleotides not matched to a gene: 3. CDR3 region: CSGGLAGGYEQFF. CDR3 DNA sequence: TGCAGTGGGGGACTAGCGGGAGGCTATGAGCAGTTCTTC.

The rearrangement joins TRBV3-1 to TRBJ1-3, with D unclear. V lost 4 bases and J 0 bases, leaving 7 bases between the germline ends. CDR3 length: 14 amino acids. Germline values: CDR1 LGHDT, CDR2 YNNKEL (reference sequence). The CDR3 protein is CASSPTGSGNTIYF. CDR3 sequence (DNA): TGTGCCAGCAGCCCGACGGGCTCTGGAAACACCATATATTTT.

The chain carries TRBV11-2 and TRBJ2-3; D gene unclear. The length of the CDR3 is 15 residues. Trimming left V 3 bases short and J 1 base short, with 11 bases between. The germline CDR1 and CDR2 sequences are SGHAT and FQNNGV. Here the CDR3 reads CASSFIEFGTDTQYF. In DNA, the CDR3 is TGTGCCAGCAGCTTCATCGAATTCGGCACAGATACGCAGTATTTT.

This clonotype was picked up a small number of times. This chain links TRBV11-2 with TRBJ1-5; no clear D gene. The CDR3 is made up of 13 amino acids. The germline V gene encodes CDR1 SGHAT and CDR2 FQNNGV. Trimming pared 2 bases from V and 6 bases from J, leaving 8 bases between. CDR3 nucleotides: TGTGCCAGCAGCTTAAATCAGCGTCAGCCCCAGCATTTT. Encoded protein: CASSLNQRQPQHF. The full variable domain, in which reference TRBV11-2 and TRBJ1-5 provide the parts outside the CDR3, is EAGVAQSPRYKIIEKRQSVAFWCNPISGHATLYWYQQILGQGPKLLIQFQNNGVVDDSQLPKDRFSAERLKGVDSTLKIQPAKLEDSAVYLCASSLNQRQPQHFGDGTRLSIL.

This clonotype was picked up a small number of times. CDR3 DNA: TGTGCCAGCAGCTTACTGGGACAGGGGCAAGAGACCCAGTACTTC. It encodes CASSLLGQGQETQYF. The chain is built from TRBV7-7 and TRBJ2-5, with 10 nucleotides matching TRBD1. The V gene's germline CDR1 is SSHAT and CDR2 FNYEAQ (reference sequence). The V gene end was trimmed by 2 bases and the J gene end by 2 bases; junction bases not matched to a gene: 2. This CDR3 contains 15 residues.

This clonotype was observed at least ten times. The chain uses TRBV29-1 and TRBJ2-1; maybe TRBD2 (5 bases). The ends were cut back, 6 bases at V and 2 bases at J, with 14 bases in the middle. Germline V gene lookup returns CDR1 SQVTM and CDR2 ANQGSEA. CDR3 size: 14 residues. CDR3 residues: CSVTPGFAYNEQFF. The DNA of the CDR3 is TGCAGCGTAACCCCGGGGTTCGCCTACAATGAGCAGTTCTTC.